The next 7 T cell receptor beta chains were all read from a single sample in a study of T cells after yellow fever vaccination. TCRdb analysed the 5' RACE reads with MiXCR anew, one entry per CDR3 protein. Counted here are roughly 250,000 distinct CDR3 sequences, about an eighth occurring once; the ten biggest clones make up around 0.55%. The material was CD4+ T cells sorted from PBMCs, obtained 45 days after the yellow fever booster vaccination. The receptors originated from a man aged 30 to 39 who received the YFV17D yellow fever vaccine.

The J gene is TRBJ1-5, the V gene TRBV5-1; TRBD1 aligns across 8 bases. V was clipped by 0 bases and J by 2 bases; unmatched bases: 4. The CDR3 runs 16 residues. The germline V gene has CDR1 SGHRS and CDR2 YFSETQ. The CDR3: CASSLEAGGGNQPQHF. DNA for the CDR3: TGCGCCAGCAGCTTGGAGGCAGGGGGCGGCAATCAGCCCCAGCATTTT.

There are a few counts of this clonotype. This chain uses TRBV20-1 with TRBJ1-5, with 7 bases aligning to TRBD1. This CDR3 is built from 15 residues. Trimming took 5 bases from V and 6 from J; bases not matched to a gene: 13. The germline V gene encodes CDR1 DFQATT and CDR2 SNEGSKA (reference sequence). CDR3 sequence (DNA): TGCAGTGCTCGACTAGACAGGGTGGTTTCTCAGCCCCAGCATTTT. The encoded protein is CSARLDRVVSQPQHF.

The V gene is TRBV7-8, the J gene TRBJ2-5, with 7 positions matching TRBD2. The V gene's germline CDR1 is SGHVS and CDR2 FQNEAQ. CDR3 length: 16 amino acids. The V and J ends lost 2 bases and 2 bases, in that order; junction bases with no gene match: 8. The CDR3 DNA reads TGTGCCAGCAGCTTATCTCTAGCGGACGGGCAAGAGACCCAGTACTTC. As protein: CASSLSLADGQETQYF.

This chain joins TRBV7-2 and TRBJ2-5; 9 bases are a match to TRBD2. Looked up from germline, CDR1 is SGHTA and CDR2 is FQGNSA. V dropped 1 base and J dropped 5; count of bases not matched to a gene: 5. CDR3 size: 15 residues. CDR3 nucleotide sequence: TGTGCCAGCAGCTTAGGAGCGGGAGGTTGTGAGACCCAGTACTTC. Amino acid sequence: CASSLGAGGCETQYF.

The CDR3 sequence is CASSPIGYNEQFF. Written as DNA, the CDR3 is TGTGCCAGCAGCCCGATCGGATACAATGAGCAGTTCTTC. This rearrangement joins TRBV5-4 to TRBJ2-1; D is uncertain. Looked up from germline, CDR1 is SGHNT and CDR2 is YYREEE (reference sequence). V lost 4 bases, J lost 4 bases, and 9 bases lay in between. The CDR3 contains 13 residues. The entire variable domain, with the rest obtained from reference TRBV5-4 and TRBJ2-1, is as follows: ETGVTQSPTHLIKTRGQQVTLRCSSQSGHNTVSWYQQALGQGPQFIFQYYREEENGRGNFPPRFSGLQFPNYSSELNVNALELDDSALYLCASSPIGYNEQFFGPGTRLTVL.

The chain recombines TRBV20-1 with TRBJ2-7; D call uncertain. Trimming took off 2 bases at V and 4 bases at J, with 12 bases between the two ends. This CDR3 has 13 amino acids. Germline CDR1 reads DFQATT; CDR2 reads SNEGSKA (reference sequence). CDR3 coding DNA: TGCAGTGCTAGAATCCAGGTGCTTTACGAGCAGTACTTC. Encoded protein: CSARIQVLYEQYF.

The J gene is TRBJ2-2, the V gene TRBV18; no clear D gene. The V end lost 3 bases, the J end lost 7 bases, and 6 bases lay between the germline ends. Germline CDR1 reads KGHSH; CDR2 reads LQKENI. The CDR3 contains 12 residues. CDR3 bases: TGTGCCAGCTCACCCACCATCGGGGAGCTGTTTTTT. Its protein product is CASSPTIGELFF.